The 15 T cell receptor beta chains below were found in one sample sequenced in a study of T cell clones after liver transplantation. Assay: immunoSEQ multiplex PCR; the TCRdb copy retains only in-frame clones and omits some. This sample yields tens of thousands of clones, of which roughly nine tenths are seen a single time; less than 3.5% belongs to the top ten. The sample was CD4+ T cells from blood, taken before liver transplant. The receptors were gathered from a human donor who received a liver transplant.

This clone was seen a handful of times. Different DNA sequences within this sample yield the same CDR3. The J gene is TRBJ1-2, the V gene TRBV25-1, with D possibly matching TRBD1 (5 bases). Deletions cut 5 bases from V and 7 bases from J, with 14 bases between. CDR3 size: 13 residues. Germline-derived CDR1 and CDR2 are MGHDK and SYGVNS. The CDR3 protein is CASSLTGVGGYTF. The DNA for the CDR3 is TGTGCCAGCAGTCTCACAGGTGTGGGTGGCTACACCTTC.

The chain carries TRBV13 and TRBJ2-7, with D tentatively TRBD1 (6 bases). V dropped 3 bases and J dropped 0 bases, with 12 bases sitting between them. This CDR3 region has 15 residues. Per the germline V gene, CDR1 is PRHDT and CDR2 is FYEKMQ (reference sequence). The CDR3 DNA sequence: TGTGCCAGCAGCTTCGGACAGAACCCCTCCTACGAGCAGTACTTC. Translation gives CASSFGQNPSYEQYF.

The rearrangement links TRBV5-1 to TRBJ2-7; D gene ambiguous. CDR1 and CDR2 (germline): SGHRS, YFSETQ. CDR3 length equals 14 residues. V lost 0 bases and J lost 2, with 9 bases in between. The CDR3 spells CASSLGKVAYEQYF. DNA for the CDR3: TGCGCCAGCAGCTTGGGAAAGGTAGCCTACGAGCAGTACTTC.

This clone showed up just once. The chain recombines TRBV23-1 with TRBJ2-7, with D perhaps assigned TRBD1 or TRBD2 (5 bases each). TRBV23-1 is treated as an ORF (open reading frame) with a function not yet certain. V was cut by 0 bases and J by 2 bases, with 17 bases left in between. The CDR3 has 17 amino acids. The CDR3 coding sequence is TGCGCCAGCAGTCAATCGATTCGCGAGGGGATAGCCTACGAGCAGTACTTC. Encoded protein: CASSQSIREGIAYEQYF.

The V and J genes are TRBV18 and TRBJ1-1; 10 bases align to TRBD1. CDR3 size: 18 residues. V trimming: 4 bases; J trimming: 3 bases; junction bases outside the gene matches: 14. Germline V gives CDR1 KGHSH, CDR2 LQKENI. The CDR3, as DNA: TGTGCCAGCTCACTTACGCAAGTGACAGGGGGCGAGGACACTGAAGCTTTCTTT. This gives the protein CASSLTQVTGGEDTEAFF. The complete variable domain, with remaining parts taken from reference TRBV18 and TRBJ1-1, reads NAGVMQNPRHLVRRRGQEARLRCSPMKGHSHVYWYRQLPEEGLKFMVYLQKENIIDESGMPKERFSAEFPKEGPSILRIQQVVRGDSAAYFCASSLTQVTGGEDTEAFFGQGTRLTVV.

This chain links TRBV18 with TRBJ2-5; no definite D call. This CDR3 has 13 residues. With 6 bases removed from V and 2 bases from J, the gap between germline ends came to 10 bases. The germline V gene has CDR1 KGHSH and CDR2 LQKENI. The CDR3 here is CASSVRAQETQYF. The CDR3 coding sequence is TGTGCCAGCTCCGTCCGTGCTCAAGAGACCCAGTACTTC. Variable domain in full (rest from reference TRBV18 and TRBJ2-5): NAGVMQNPRHLVRRRGQEARLRCSPMKGHSHVYWYRQLPEEGLKFMVYLQKENIIDESGMPKERFSAEFPKEGPSILRIQQVVRGDSAAYFCASSVRAQETQYFGPGTRLLVL.

This chain joins TRBV11-3 and TRBJ2-1, with 8 bases lining up with TRBD2. V trimming: 0 bases; J trimming: 8 bases; junction bases outside the gene matches: 6. Germline V gene data show CDR1 as SGHNT and CDR2 as YENEEA. CDR3 length: 15 residues. CDR3 DNA sequence: TGTGCCAGCAGCTTAGAGAGCGGGAGAGTGGATGAGCAGTTCTTC. This translates into CASSLESGRVDEQFF.

The rearrangement uses TRBV12-5 and TRBJ1-5; 8 positions agree with TRBD1. The germline CDR1 and CDR2 sequences are LGHNT and FRNRAP. Trimming removed 0 bases from V and 0 bases from J; junction bases left unmatched: 7. CDR3 length: 18 residues. The DNA for the CDR3 is TGTGCTAGTGGTTTGGTACAGGGGGGGCTAAATAGCAATCAGCCCCAGCATTTT. This encodes CASGLVQGGLNSNQPQHF.

The rearrangement joins TRBV28 to TRBJ2-1; 16 bases match TRBD2. V shed 6 bases, J shed 0 bases, and the junction held 11 bases outside the gene matches. The CDR3 is 20 residues long. CDR1 is MDHEN, CDR2 SYDVKM, per germline. In DNA form, the CDR3 reads TGTGCCAGCAGCAACCTACCGGGACTAGCGGGAGGGAGCTCCTACAATGAGCAGTTCTTC. Translated, it gives CASSNLPGLAGGSSYNEQFF.

The chain is built from TRBV7-9 and TRBJ1-5; D is perhaps TRBD1 (6 bases). CDR1 is SEHNR and CDR2 is FQNEAQ in the germline V gene (reference sequence). The CDR3 has 16 amino acids. Trimming took 4 bases from V and 2 from J, leaving 15 bases between them. CDR3 sequence reads: CASSSSGVMGNQPQHF. In DNA form, the CDR3 reads TGTGCCAGCAGCTCTTCAGGGGTAATGGGCAATCAGCCCCAGCATTTT.

The chain carries TRBV6-5 and TRBJ2-1; no clear D gene. V gave up 7 bases and J gave up 6 bases, with 16 bases separating them. Germline V gene data show CDR1 as MNHEY and CDR2 as SVGAGI. The CDR3 is 14 amino acids. CDR3 loop: CASTLRQKSNEQFF. CDR3 DNA sequence: TGTGCCAGCACCTTAAGGCAGAAAAGCAATGAGCAGTTCTTC.

CDR3 sequence (DNA): TGTGCCAGCGTCAACATAGCGGGGACCCTTGGGGAGACCCAGTACTTC. Amino acids: CASVNIAGTLGETQYF. J is TRBJ2-5 and V is TRBV28; 8 bases map to TRBD2. The V gene end was trimmed by 8 bases and the J gene end by 5 bases; junction bases not matched to a gene: 16. CDR1 and CDR2 from the germline V gene are MDHEN and SYDVKM. There are 16 residues in the CDR3.

The V and J genes are TRBV6-6 and TRBJ2-1, with D maybe TRBD2 (5 bases). CDR3 size: 15 residues. Trimming removed 2 bases from V and 3 bases from J, with 11 bases in between. Looked up from germline, CDR1 is MNHNY and CDR2 is SVGAGI (reference sequence). The CDR3 loop is CASSYRPGGYNEQFF. CDR3 sequence (DNA): TGTGCCAGCAGTTACCGCCCCGGAGGCTACAATGAGCAGTTCTTC.

This chain joins TRBV9 and TRBJ1-1; D perhaps matches TRBD1 (5 bases). The CDR3 has 14 residues. In germline, CDR1 is SGDLS, CDR2 YYNGEE. Trimming left V 5 bases short and J 1 base short, with 12 bases between. The CDR3 is CASRRPGGNTEAFF. CDR3 nucleotide sequence: TGTGCCAGCAGGCGACCCGGGGGGAACACTGAAGCTTTCTTT.

The DNA for the CDR3 is TGCGCCAGCAGCCAAGGTAACGGGAGACCTTGGAATGAGCAGTTCTTC. Translating gives CASSQGNGRPWNEQFF. V usage is TRBV4-1 and J usage is TRBJ2-1, with D possibly matching TRBD2 (6 bases). Germline CDR1 and CDR2: MGHRA and YSYEKL. The CDR3 sequence is 16 residues long. The V and J ends lost 1 base and 7 bases respectively, with 17 bases between them.